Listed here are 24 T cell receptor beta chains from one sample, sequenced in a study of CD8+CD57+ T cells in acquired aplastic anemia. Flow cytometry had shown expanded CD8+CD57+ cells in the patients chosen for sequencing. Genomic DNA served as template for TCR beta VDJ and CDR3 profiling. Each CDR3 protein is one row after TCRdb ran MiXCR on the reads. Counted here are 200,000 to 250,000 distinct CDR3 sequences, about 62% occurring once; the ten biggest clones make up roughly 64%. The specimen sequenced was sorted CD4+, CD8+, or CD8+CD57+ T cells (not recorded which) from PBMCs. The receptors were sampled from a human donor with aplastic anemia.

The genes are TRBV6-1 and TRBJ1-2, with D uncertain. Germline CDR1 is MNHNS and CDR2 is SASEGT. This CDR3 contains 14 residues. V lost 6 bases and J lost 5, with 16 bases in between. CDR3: CASRVEGNLYGYTF. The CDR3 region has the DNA TGTGCCAGCAGGGTAGAGGGAAACCTTTATGGCTACACCTTC.

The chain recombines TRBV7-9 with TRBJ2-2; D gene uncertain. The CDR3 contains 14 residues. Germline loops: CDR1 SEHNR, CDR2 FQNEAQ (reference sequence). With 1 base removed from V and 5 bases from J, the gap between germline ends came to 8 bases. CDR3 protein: CASSLEARTGELFF. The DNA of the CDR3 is TGTGCCAGCAGCTTAGAGGCGCGGACCGGGGAGCTGTTTTTT.

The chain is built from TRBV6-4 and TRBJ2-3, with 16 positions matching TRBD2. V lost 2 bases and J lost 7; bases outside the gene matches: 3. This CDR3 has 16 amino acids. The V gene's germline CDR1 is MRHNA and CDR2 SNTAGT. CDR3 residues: CASSDGTSGGANTQYF. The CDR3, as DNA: TGTGCCAGCAGTGACGGGACTAGCGGGGGGGCAAATACGCAGTATTTT.

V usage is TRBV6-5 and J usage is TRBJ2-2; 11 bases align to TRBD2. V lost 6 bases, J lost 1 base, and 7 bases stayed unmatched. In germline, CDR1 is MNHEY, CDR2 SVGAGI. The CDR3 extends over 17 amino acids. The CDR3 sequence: CASSLNGLAGNTGELFF. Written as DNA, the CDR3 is TGTGCCAGCAGCCTAAACGGACTAGCGGGGAACACCGGGGAGCTGTTTTTT.

The CDR3 protein is CASSFDRGYEQYF. In nucleotides, the CDR3 is TGTGCCAGCAGCTTCGACAGGGGCTACGAGCAGTACTTC. This chain connects TRBV10-3 to TRBJ2-7; 8 positions agree with TRBD1. CDR1 ENHRY and CDR2 SYGVKD come from the germline V gene. Trimming removed 10 bases from V and 3 bases from J; junction bases left unmatched: 8. The CDR3 loop spans 13 amino acids.

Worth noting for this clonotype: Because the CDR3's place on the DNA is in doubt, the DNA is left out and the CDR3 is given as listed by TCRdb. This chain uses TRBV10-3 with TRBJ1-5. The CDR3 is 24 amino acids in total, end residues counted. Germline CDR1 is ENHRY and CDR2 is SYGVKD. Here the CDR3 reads CAISVGPPYEAFFGQDYSNQPQHF.

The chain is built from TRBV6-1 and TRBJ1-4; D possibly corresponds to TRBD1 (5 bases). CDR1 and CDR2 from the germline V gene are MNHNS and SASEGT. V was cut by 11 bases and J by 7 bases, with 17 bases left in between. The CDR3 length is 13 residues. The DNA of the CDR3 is TGTGCCGTCCGGGGGGAAGGATTTGAAAAACTGTTTTTT. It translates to CAVRGEGFEKLFF.

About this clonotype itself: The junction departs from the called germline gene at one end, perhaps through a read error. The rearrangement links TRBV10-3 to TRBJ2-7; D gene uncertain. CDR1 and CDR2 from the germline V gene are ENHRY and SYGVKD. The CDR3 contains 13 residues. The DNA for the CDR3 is TGTGCCAGCAGTTACCTCCACTCCTACGAGCAGTACTTC. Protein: CASSYLHSYEQYF.

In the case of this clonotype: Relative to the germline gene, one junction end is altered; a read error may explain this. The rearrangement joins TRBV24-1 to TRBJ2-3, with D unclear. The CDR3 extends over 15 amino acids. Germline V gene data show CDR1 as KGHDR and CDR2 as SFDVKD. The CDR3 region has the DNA TGTGTCACCAGTGGACCGGATCGCTCGTCGGATACGCAGTATTTT. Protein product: CVTSGPDRSSDTQYF.

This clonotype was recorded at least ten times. The CDR3 is CASSFGNTEAFF. In nucleotides, the CDR3 is TGTGCCAGCAGCTTTGGGAACACTGAAGCTTTCTTT. This chain uses TRBV5-6 with TRBJ1-1; D is ambiguous. Per germline, CDR1 SGHDT and CDR2 YYEEEE. The CDR3 loop spans 12 amino acids. Trimming took off 2 bases at V and 1 base at J, with 3 bases between the two ends.

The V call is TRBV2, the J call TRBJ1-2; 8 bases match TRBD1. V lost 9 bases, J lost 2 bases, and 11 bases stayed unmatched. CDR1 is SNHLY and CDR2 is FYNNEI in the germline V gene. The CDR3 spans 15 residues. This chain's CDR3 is CASRQGIGLNYGYTF. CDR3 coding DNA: TGTGCCAGTCGACAGGGGATAGGTCTCAACTATGGCTACACCTTC.

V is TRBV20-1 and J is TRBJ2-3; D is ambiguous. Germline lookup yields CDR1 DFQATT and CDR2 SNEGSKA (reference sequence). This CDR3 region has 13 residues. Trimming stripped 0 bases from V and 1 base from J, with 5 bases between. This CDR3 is CSARDARTDTQYF. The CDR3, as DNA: TGCAGTGCTAGAGATGCTCGCACAGATACGCAGTATTTT.

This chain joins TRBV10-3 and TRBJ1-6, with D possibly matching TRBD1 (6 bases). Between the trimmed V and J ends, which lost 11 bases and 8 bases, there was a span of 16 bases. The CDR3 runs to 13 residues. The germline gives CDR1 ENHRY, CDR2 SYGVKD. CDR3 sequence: CAARGTPDSPLHF. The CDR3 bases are TGTGCCGCCCGGGGGACACCCGATTCACCCCTCCACTTT.

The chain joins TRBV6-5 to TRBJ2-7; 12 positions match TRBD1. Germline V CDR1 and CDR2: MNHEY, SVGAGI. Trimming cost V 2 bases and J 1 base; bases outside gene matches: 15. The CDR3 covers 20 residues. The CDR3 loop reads CASSYDTLGQGATFSYEQYF. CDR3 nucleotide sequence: TGTGCCAGCAGTTACGATACCCTGGGACAGGGGGCCACGTTTTCCTACGAGCAGTACTTC.

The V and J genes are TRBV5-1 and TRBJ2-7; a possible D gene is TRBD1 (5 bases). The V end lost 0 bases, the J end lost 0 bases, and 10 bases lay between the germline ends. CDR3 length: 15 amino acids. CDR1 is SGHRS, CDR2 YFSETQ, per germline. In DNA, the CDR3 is TGCGCCAGCAGCTTGGTCTCAGGGTCCTCCTACGAGCAGTACTTC. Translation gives CASSLVSGSSYEQYF.

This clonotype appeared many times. CDR3 nucleotide sequence: TGCGCCAGCAGCCAAGGGGATGAAACTGGCTACACCTTC. It translates to CASSQGDETGYTF. This chain links TRBV4-1 with TRBJ1-2; D gene unclear. CDR1 and CDR2 from the germline V gene are MGHRA and YSYEKL. V was pared by 1 base and J by 7 bases, with 10 bases between. This CDR3 comprises 13 residues.

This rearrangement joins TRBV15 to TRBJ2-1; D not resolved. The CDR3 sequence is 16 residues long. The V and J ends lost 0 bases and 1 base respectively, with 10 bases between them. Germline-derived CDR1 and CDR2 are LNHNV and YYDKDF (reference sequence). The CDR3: CATSREAQGSYNEQFF. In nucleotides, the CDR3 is TGTGCCACCAGCAGAGAAGCACAAGGATCCTACAATGAGCAGTTCTTC.

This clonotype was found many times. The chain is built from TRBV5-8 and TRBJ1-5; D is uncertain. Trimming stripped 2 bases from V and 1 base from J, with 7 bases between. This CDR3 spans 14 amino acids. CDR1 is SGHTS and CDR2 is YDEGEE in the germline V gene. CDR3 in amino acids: CASSFHNSNQPQHF. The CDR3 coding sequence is TGTGCCAGCAGCTTCCATAACAGCAATCAGCCCCAGCATTTT.

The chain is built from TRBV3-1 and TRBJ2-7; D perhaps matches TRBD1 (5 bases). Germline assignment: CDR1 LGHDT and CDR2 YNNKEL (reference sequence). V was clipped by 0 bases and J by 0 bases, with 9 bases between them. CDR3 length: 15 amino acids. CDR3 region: CASSQDRVGSYEQYF. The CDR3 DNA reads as TGTGCCAGCAGCCAAGACAGGGTCGGCTCCTACGAGCAGTACTTC.

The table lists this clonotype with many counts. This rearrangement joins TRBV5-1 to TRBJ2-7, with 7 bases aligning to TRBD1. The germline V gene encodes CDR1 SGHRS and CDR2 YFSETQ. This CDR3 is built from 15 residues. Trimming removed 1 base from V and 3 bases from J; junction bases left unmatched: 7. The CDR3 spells CASSLWTGTRYEQYF. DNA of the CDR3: TGCGCCAGCAGCTTGTGGACAGGAACCCGCTACGAGCAGTACTTC.

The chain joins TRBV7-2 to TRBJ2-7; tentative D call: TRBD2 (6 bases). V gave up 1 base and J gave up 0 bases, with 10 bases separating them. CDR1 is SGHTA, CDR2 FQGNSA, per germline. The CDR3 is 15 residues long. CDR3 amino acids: CASSLGSTSSYEQYF. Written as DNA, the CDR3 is TGTGCCAGCAGCTTAGGGTCGACTAGCTCCTACGAGCAGTACTTC.

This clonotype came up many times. The CDR3 region is CAISEWTGQGVYGYTF. In DNA form, the CDR3 reads TGTGCCATCAGTGAGTGGACGGGACAGGGGGTTTATGGCTACACCTTC. The chain combines TRBV10-3 with TRBJ1-2; 11 bases fit TRBD1. J was trimmed by 5 bases and V by 1 base; bases with no gene match: 6. The CDR3 is made up of 16 amino acids. Per germline, CDR1 ENHRY and CDR2 SYGVKD.

CDR3 sequence reads: CASSVGVPSYNSPLHF. CDR3 nucleotide sequence: TGTGCCAGCAGCGTAGGGGTTCCCTCCTATAATTCACCCCTCCACTTT. The J gene is TRBJ1-6, the V gene TRBV9; no clear D. The germline V gene has CDR1 SGDLS and CDR2 YYNGEE. The V and J ends lost 0 bases and 0 bases respectively, with 7 bases between them. CDR3 length: 16 residues.

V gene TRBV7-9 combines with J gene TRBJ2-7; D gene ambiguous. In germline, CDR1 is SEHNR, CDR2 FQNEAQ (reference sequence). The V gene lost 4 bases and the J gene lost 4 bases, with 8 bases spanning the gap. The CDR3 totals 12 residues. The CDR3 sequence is CASSSDLYEQYF. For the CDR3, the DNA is TGTGCCAGCAGCTCGGATTTGTACGAGCAGTACTTC.